This T cell receptor (beta chain) emerged from a study of blood T cell repertoires in COVID-19. Study summary: Sites in the United States, Italy and Spain provided acute and convalescent COVID-19 samples. From T cells, B-cell-depleted T cells, or PBMCs came the material, which was cDNA or gDNA.

V lost 0 bases and J 12 bases, leaving 9 bases between the germline ends. This CDR3 spans 12 amino acids. CDR1 MGHRA and CDR2 YSYEKL come from the germline V gene. The study drew participants aged about 18 to 95 years from around 24 US areas. In the authors' workflow: Reference gene primer amplification gave nucleated cell count estimates. The method was immunoSEQ multiplex PCR; TCRdb's version includes in-frame clones alone and lacks a portion of them. V and J calls plus clone size are reproduced from that table; the DNA served to infer D and trimming. The sample yields over 350,000 clones, approximately 87% seen once.

Material: PBMCs or T cells enriched from blood (not recorded which). This clonotype was sampled from a woman aged 45-60 years who had recovered from COVID-19. The chain is built from TRBV4-1 and TRBJ2-1; the D gene is possibly TRBD2 (5 bases). In DNA, the CDR3 is TGCGCCAGCAGCCAAGATCTGAGGGTGCAGTTCTTC. Its protein product is CASSQDLRVQFF.